Many counts were recorded for the clone carrying this TCR beta chain. Germline CDR1 and CDR2: LGHDT and YNNKEL (reference sequence). The CDR3 is 13 residues long. V lost 1 base and J lost 10, with 11 bases in between. The sample belongs to a study of T cells in Graves' hyperthyroidism and ophthalmopathy. Amplified TCR beta CDR3 regions came from RNA transcripts. When the TCR CDR3 underwent first-round RT-PCR, the HTBI primer set was used. TCRdb reanalysed the multiplex PCR reads using MiXCR and keeps one entry per CDR3 protein. The sample consists of some 600,000 distinct CDR3 sequences, approximately 15% of them appearing once.

This sequence joins TRBV3-1 and TRBJ2-1; D is undetermined. The receptor was isolated from a young woman with Graves' hyperthyroidism that later progressed to Graves' ophthalmopathy. Sequencing was carried out using blood. CDR3 in DNA: TGTGCCAGCAGCCAAGTCCGGGTGGGGGAGCAGTTCTTC. Encoded protein: CASSQVRVGEQFF.